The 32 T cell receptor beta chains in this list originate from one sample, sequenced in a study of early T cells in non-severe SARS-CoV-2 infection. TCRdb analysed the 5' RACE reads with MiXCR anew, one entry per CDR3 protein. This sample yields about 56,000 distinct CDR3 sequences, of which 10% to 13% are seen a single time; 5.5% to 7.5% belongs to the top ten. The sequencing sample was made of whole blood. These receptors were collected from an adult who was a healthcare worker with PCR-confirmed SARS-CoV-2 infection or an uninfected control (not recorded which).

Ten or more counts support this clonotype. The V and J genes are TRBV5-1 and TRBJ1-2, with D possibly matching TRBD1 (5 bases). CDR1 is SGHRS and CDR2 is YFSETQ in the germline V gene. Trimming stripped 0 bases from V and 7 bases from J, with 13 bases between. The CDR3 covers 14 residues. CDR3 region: CASSLEAGSSGYTF. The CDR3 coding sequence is TGCGCCAGCAGCTTGGAAGCAGGGTCTAGTGGCTACACCTTC.

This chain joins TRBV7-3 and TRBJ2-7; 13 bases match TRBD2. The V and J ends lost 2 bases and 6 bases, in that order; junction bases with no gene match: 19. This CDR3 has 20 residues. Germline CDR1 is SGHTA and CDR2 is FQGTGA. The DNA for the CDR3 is TGTGCCAGCAGCTTATCGTCGAGACTAGCGGGAGGCCCCTCAGCGTCCGAGCAGTACTTC. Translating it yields CASSLSSRLAGGPSASEQYF.

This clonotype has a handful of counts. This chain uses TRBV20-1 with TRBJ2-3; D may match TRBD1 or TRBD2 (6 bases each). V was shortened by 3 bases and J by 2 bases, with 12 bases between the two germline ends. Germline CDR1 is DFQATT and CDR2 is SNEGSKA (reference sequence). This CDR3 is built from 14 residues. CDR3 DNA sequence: TGCAGTGCTAGCGGGGGCTCGACCACAGATACGCAGTATTTT. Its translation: CSASGGSTTDTQYF.

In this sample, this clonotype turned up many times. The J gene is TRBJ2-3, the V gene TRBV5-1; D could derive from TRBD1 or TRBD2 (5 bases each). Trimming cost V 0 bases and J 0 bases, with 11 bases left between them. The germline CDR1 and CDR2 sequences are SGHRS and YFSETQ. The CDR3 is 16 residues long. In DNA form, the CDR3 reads TGCGCCAGCAGCTTGGGTGCGTGGGACAGCACAGATACGCAGTATTTT. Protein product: CASSLGAWDSTDTQYF.

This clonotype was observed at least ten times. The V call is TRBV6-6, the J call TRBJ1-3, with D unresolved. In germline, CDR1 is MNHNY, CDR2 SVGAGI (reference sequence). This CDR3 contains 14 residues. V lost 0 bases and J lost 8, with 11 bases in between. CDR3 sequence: CASSYSGSGDTIYF. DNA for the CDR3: TGTGCCAGCAGTTACTCGGGTTCGGGTGACACCATATATTTT.

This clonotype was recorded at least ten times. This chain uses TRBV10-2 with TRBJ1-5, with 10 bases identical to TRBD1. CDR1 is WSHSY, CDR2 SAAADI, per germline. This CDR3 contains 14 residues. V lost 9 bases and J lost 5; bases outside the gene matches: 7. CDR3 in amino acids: CASTTGTGDQPQHF. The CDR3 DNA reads TGCGCCAGTACTACCGGGACAGGGGATCAGCCCCAGCATTTT.

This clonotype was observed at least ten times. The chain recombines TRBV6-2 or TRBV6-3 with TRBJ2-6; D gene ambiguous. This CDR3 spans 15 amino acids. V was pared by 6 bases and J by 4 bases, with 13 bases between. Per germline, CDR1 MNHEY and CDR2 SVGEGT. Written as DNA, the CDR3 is TGTGCCAGCAGCCCCTCTCTCGGGGGGGCCAACGTCCTGACTTTC. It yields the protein CASSPSLGGANVLTF.

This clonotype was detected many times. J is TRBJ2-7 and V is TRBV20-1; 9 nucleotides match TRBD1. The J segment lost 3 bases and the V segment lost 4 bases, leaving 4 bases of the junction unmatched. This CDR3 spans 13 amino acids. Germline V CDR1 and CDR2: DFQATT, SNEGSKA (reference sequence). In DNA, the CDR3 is TGCAGTGCTACCGGGACAGGGCACTACGAGCAGTACTTC. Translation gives CSATGTGHYEQYF.

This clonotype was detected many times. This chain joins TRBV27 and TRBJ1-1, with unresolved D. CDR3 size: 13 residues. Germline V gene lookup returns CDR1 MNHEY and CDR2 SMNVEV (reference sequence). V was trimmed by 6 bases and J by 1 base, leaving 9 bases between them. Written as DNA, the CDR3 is TGTGCCAGCAGCCCGTACAGGAACACTGAAGCTTTCTTT. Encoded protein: CASSPYRNTEAFF.

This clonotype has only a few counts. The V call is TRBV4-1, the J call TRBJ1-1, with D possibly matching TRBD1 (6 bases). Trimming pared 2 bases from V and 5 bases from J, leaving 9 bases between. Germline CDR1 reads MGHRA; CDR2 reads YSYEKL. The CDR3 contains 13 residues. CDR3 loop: CASSQNTGTEAFF. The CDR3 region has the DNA TGCGCCAGCAGCCAAAATACAGGGACTGAAGCTTTCTTT.

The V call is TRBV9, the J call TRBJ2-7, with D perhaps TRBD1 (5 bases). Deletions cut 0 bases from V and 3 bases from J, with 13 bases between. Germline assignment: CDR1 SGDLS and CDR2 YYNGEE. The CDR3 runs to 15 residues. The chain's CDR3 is CASSVGVKGVYEQYF. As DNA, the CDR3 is TGTGCCAGCAGCGTAGGGGTAAAAGGGGTCTACGAGCAGTACTTC.

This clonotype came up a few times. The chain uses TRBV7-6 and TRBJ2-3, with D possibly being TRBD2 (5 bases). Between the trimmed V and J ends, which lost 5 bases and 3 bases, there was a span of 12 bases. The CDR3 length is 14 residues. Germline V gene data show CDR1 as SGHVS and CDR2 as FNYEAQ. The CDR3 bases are TGTGCCAGCAGCCCCCTTGAGGGAACAGATACGCAGTATTTT. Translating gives CASSPLEGTDTQYF.

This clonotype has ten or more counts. In nucleotides, the CDR3 is TGTGCCAGCAGCTTAGGGGCGAATAGCGGCACAGATACGCAGTATTTT. Amino acid sequence: CASSLGANSGTDTQYF. J is TRBJ2-3 and V is TRBV7-3; D could derive from TRBD1 or TRBD2 (5 bases each). V was trimmed by 2 bases and J by 1 base, leaving 13 bases between them. The CDR3 consists of 16 residues. Germline CDR1 SGHTA, CDR2 FQGTGA.

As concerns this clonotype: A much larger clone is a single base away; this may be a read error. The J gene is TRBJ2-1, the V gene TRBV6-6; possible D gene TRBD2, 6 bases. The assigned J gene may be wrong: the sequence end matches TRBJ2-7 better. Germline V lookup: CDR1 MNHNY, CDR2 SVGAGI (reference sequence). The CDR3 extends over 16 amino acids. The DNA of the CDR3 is TGTGCCAGCAGTTACTCCGCGCGGGTTGGGGGGAATGAGCAGTACTTC. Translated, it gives CASSYSARVGGNEQYF.

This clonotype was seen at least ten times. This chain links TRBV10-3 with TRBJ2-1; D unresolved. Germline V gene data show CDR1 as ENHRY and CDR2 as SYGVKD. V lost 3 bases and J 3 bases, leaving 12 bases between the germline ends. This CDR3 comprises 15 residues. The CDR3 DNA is TGTGCCATCAGTGACTCGAAAAGGGACTACAATGAGCAGTTCTTC. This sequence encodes CAISDSKRDYNEQFF.

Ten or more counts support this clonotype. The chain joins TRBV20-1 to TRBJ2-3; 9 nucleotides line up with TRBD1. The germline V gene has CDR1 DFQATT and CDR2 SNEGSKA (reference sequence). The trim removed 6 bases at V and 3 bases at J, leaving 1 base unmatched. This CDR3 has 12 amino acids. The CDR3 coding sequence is TGCAGTGCAGACAGGGGGACAGATACGCAGTATTTT. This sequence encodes CSADRGTDTQYF.

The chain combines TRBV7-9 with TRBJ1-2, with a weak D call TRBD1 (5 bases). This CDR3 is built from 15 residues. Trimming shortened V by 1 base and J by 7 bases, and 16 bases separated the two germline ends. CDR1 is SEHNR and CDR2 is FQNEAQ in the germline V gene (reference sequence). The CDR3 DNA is TGTGCCAGCAGCTTAGGGATGGCCACTGGGGGTGGCTACACCTTC. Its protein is CASSLGMATGGGYTF.

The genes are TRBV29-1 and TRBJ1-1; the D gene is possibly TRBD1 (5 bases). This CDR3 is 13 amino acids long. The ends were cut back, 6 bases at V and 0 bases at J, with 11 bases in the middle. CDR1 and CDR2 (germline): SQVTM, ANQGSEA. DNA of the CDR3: TGCAGCGTCATGACAGATATGAACACTGAAGCTTTCTTT. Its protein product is CSVMTDMNTEAFF.

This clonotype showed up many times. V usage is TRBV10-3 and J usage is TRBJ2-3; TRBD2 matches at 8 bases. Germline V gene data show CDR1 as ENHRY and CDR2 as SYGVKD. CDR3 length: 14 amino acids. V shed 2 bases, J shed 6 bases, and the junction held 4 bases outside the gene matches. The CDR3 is CAISEQRESDTQYF. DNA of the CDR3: TGTGCCATCAGTGAGCAGCGGGAGAGCGATACGCAGTATTTT.

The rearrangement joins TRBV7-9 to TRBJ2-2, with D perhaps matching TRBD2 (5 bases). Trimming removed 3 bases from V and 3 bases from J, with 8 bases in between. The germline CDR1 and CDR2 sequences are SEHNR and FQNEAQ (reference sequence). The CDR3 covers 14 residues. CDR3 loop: CASSLRVDTGELFF. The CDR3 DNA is TGTGCCAGCAGCTTGAGGGTCGACACCGGGGAGCTGTTTTTT. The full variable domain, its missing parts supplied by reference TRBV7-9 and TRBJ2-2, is DTGVSQNPRHKITKRGQNVTFRCDPISEHNRLYWYRQTLGQGPEFLTYFQNEAQLEKSRLLSDRFSAERPKGSFSTLEIQRTEQGDSAMYLCASSLRVDTGELFFGEGSRLTVL.

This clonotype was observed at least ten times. The CDR3 nucleotides read TGCGCCAGCAGCCAAGATTGGGTGTTCACAGATACGCAGTATTTT. Its translation is CASSQDWVFTDTQYF. The rearrangement links TRBV4-1 to TRBJ2-3, with D unresolved. Per the germline V gene, CDR1 is MGHRA and CDR2 is YSYEKL. V lost 0 bases, J lost 2 bases, and 9 bases lay in between. The CDR3 loop spans 15 amino acids.

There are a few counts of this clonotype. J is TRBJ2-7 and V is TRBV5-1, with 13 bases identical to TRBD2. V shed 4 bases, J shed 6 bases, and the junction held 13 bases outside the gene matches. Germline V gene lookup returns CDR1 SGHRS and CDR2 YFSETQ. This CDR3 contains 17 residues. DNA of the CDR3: TGCGCCAGCAGCCCTCGGACTAGCGGGAGTCTATCGGGCGAGCAGTACTTC. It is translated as CASSPRTSGSLSGEQYF.

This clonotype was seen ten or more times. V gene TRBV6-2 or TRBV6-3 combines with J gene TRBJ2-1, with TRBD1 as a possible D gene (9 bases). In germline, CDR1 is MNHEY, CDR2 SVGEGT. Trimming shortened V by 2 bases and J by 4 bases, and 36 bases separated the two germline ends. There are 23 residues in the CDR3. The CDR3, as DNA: TGTGCCAGCAGTTACCCCGGGACAGGGTTTGGAGCGGGAGAGGGGGCCCCATACAATGAGCAGTTCTTC. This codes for CASSYPGTGFGAGEGAPYNEQFF.

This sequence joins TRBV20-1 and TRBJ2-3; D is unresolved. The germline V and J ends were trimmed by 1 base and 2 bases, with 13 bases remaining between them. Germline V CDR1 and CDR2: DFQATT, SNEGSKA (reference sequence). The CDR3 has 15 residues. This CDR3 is CSARVRRTYTDTQYF. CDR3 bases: TGCAGTGCTAGAGTCCGACGGACCTACACAGATACGCAGTATTTT.

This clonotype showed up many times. CDR3: CSVATSTDTQYF. CDR3 in DNA: TGCAGCGTTGCCACTAGCACAGATACGCAGTATTTT. The chain uses TRBV29-1 and TRBJ2-3; D call uncertain. The germline V gene has CDR1 SQVTM and CDR2 ANQGSEA. The CDR3 has 12 amino acids. V was trimmed by 4 bases and J by 0 bases, leaving 5 bases between them.

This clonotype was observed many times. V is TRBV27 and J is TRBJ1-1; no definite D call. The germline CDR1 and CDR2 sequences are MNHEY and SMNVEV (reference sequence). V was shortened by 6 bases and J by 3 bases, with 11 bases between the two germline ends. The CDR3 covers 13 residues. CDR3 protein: CASSSDGYTEAFF. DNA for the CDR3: TGTGCCAGCAGCTCGGACGGTTACACTGAAGCTTTCTTT.

This CDR3 reads CASSLRLAGVSSYNEQFF. The CDR3 DNA sequence: TGTGCCAGCAGTTTACGACTAGCGGGAGTTAGCTCCTACAATGAGCAGTTCTTC. The V gene is TRBV12-3 or TRBV12-4, the J gene TRBJ2-1; 12 positions agree with TRBD2. Losses at the gene ends were 2 bases for V and 0 bases for J; bases not matched to a gene: 5. This CDR3 is 18 amino acids long.

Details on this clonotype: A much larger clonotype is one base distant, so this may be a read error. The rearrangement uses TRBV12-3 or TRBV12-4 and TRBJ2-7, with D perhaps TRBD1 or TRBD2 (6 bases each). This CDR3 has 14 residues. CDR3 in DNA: TGTGCCAGCAGCCAGTGGGGGGCGCAGAGCGAGCAGCACTTC. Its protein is CASSQWGAQSEQHF.

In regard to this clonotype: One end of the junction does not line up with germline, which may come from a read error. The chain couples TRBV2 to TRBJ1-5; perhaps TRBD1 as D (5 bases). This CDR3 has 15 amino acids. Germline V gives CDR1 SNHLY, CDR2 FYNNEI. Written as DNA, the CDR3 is TGTGCCAGCAGCGAAGAGGGCAGGGTTAGACAGCCCCAGCATTTT. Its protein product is CASSEEGRVRQPQHF.

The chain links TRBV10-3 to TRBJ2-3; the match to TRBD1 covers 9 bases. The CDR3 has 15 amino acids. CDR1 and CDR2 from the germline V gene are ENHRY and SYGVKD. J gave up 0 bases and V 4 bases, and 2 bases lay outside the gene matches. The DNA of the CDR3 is TGTGCCATCAGTGGGGACAGGGTTAGCACAGATACGCAGTATTTT. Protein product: CAISGDRVSTDTQYF.

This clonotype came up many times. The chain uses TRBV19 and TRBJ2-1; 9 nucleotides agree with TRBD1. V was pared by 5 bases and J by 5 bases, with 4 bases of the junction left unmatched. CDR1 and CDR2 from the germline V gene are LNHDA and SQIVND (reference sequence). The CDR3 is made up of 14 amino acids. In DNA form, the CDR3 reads TGTGCCAGTAGTTACAGGGGGCCCAACAATGAGCAGTTCTTC. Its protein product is CASSYRGPNNEQFF.

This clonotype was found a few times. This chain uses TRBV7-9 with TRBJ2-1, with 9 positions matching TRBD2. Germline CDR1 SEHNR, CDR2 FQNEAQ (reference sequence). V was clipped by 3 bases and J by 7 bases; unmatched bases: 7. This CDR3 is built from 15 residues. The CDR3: CASSFSGSHRNEQFF. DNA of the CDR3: TGTGCCAGCAGCTTTAGCGGGAGCCACAGGAATGAGCAGTTCTTC.